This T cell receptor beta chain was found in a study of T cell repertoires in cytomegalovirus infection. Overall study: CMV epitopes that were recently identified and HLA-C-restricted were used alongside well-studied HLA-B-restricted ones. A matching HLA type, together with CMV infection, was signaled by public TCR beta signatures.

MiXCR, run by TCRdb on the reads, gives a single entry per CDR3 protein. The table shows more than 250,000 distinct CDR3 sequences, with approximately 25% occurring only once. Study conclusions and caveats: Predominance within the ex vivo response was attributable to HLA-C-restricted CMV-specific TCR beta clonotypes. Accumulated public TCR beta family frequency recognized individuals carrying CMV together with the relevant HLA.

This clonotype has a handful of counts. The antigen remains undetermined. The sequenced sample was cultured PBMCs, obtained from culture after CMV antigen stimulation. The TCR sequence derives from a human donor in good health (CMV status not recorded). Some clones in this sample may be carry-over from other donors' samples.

In DNA, the CDR3 is TGTGCCAGCAGCCCCCGGGCGGGATACAAATCTGAGCAGTTCTTC. This codes for CASSPRAGYKSEQFF. The rearrangement joins TRBV7-9 to TRBJ2-1; tentatively, D is TRBD2 (6 bases). From germline, CDR1 is SEHNR and CDR2 FQNEAQ (reference sequence). Trimming shortened V by 5 bases and J by 9 bases, and 20 bases separated the two germline ends. The length of the CDR3 is 15 residues.